This T cell receptor (beta chain) was captured in a study of blood T cell repertoires in COVID-19. Points on this clone: The same CDR3 is also encoded by other DNA sequences in this sample.

Germline V gene lookup returns CDR1 LNHDA and CDR2 SQIVND (reference sequence). The CDR3 is 13 amino acids. J lost 5 bases, V lost 4 bases, and 1 base had no gene match. Method: immunoSEQ multiplex PCR; TCRdb's copy keeps in-frame clones and lacks some. This sample has 210,000 or so clones, with about nine tenths found just once. The TCR comes from a man aged 25-40 years with COVID-19, enrolled during active disease. This chain uses TRBV19 with TRBJ1-4, with 7 bases aligning to TRBD1. Material: peripheral blood. The CDR3 region has the DNA TGTGCCAGTAGTAAACAGGGGAATGAAAAACTGTTTTTT. Its translation: CASSKQGNEKLFF.